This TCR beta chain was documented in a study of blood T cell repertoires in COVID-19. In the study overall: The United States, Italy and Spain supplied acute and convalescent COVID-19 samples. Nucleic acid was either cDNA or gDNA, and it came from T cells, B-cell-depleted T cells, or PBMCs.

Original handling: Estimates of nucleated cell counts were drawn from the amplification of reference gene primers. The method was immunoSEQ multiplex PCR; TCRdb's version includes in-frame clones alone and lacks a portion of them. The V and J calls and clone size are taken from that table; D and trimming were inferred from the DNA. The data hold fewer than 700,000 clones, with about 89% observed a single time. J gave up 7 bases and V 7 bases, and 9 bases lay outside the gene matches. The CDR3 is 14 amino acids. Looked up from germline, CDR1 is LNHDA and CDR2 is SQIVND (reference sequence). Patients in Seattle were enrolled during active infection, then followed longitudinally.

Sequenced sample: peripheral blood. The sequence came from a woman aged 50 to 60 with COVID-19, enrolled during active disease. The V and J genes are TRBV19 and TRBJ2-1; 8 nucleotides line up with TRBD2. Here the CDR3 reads CASKGTGGSNEQFF. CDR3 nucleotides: TGTGCCAGTAAAGGGACGGGGGGGAGTAATGAGCAGTTCTTC. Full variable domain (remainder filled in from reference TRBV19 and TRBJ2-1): DGGITQSPKYLFRKEGQNVTLSCEQNLNHDAMYWYRQDPGQGLRLIYYSQIVNDFQKGDIAEGYSVSREKKESFPLTVTSAQKNPTAFYLCASKGTGGSNEQFFGPGTRLTVL.